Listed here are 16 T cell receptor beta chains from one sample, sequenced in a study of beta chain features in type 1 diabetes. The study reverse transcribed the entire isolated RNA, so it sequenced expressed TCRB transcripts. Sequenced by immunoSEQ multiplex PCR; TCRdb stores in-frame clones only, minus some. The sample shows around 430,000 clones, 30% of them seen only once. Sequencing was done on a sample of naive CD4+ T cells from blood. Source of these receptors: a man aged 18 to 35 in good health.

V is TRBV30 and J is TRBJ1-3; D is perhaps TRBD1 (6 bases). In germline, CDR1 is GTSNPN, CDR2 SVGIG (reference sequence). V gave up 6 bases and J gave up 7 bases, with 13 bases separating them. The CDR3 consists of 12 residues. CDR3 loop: CACHRVGNTIYF. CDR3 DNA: TGTGCCTGTCACAGGGTTGGGAACACCATATATTTT.

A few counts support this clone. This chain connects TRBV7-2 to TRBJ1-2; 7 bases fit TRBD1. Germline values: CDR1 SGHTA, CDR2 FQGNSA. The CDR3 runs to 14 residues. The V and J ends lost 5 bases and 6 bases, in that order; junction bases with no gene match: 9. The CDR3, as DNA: TGTGCCAGCAGCGTCCGGGACAGACGTGATGGCTACACCTTC. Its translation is CASSVRDRRDGYTF.

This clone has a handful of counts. The CDR3 bases are TGTGCCTGGACCGCCGGGTCTGGGGCCAACGTCCTGACTTTC. Protein sequence: CAWTAGSGANVLTF. This chain connects TRBV30 to TRBJ2-6; D is unresolved. V lost 4 bases and J lost 1, with 8 bases in between. Per germline, CDR1 GTSNPN and CDR2 SVGIG (reference sequence). The CDR3 runs to 14 residues.

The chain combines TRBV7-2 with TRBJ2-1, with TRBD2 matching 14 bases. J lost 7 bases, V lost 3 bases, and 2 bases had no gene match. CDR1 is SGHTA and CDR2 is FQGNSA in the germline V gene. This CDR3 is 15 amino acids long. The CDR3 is CASSFRLAGGNEQFF. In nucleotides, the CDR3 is TGTGCCAGCAGCTTCAGACTAGCGGGAGGGAATGAGCAGTTCTTC.

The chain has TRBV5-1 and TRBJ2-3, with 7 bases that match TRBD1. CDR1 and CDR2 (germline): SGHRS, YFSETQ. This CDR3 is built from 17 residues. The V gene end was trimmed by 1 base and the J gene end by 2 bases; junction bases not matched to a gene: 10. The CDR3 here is CASSLPGQAEFTDTQYF. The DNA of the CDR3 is TGCGCCAGCAGCTTGCCAGGACAGGCCGAATTCACAGATACGCAGTATTTT.

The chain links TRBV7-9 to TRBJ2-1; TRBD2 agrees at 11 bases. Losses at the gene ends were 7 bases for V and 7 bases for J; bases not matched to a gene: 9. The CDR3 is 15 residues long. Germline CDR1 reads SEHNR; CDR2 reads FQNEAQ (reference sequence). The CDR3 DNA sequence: TGTGCCAGCACCCTGCTAGCGGGAGGTACTAATGAGCAGTTCTTC. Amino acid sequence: CASTLLAGGTNEQFF. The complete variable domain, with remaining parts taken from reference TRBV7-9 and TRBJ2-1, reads DTGVSQNPRHKITKRGQNVTFRCDPISEHNRLYWYRQTLGQGPEFLTYFQNEAQLEKSRLLSDRFSAERPKGSFSTLEIQRTEQGDSAMYLCASTLLAGGTNEQFFGPGTRLTVL.

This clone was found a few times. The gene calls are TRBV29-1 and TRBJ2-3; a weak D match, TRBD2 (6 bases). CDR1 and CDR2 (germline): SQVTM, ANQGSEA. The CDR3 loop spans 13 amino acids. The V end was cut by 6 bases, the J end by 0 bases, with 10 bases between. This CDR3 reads CSVREDSTDTQYF. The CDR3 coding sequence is TGCAGCGTCAGGGAGGATAGCACAGATACGCAGTATTTT.

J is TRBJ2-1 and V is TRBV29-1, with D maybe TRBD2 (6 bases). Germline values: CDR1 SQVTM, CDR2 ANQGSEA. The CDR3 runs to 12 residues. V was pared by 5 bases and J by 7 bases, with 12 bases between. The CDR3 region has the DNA TGCAGCGTTTGGAGGGATGGAAATGAGCAGTTCTTC. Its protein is CSVWRDGNEQFF.

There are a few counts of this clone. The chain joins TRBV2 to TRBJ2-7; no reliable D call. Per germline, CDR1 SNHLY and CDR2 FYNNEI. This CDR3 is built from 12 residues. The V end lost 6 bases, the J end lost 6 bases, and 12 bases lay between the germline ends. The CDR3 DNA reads TGTGCCAGCAGGCAGACCGTCCCCGAGCAGTACTTC. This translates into CASRQTVPEQYF.

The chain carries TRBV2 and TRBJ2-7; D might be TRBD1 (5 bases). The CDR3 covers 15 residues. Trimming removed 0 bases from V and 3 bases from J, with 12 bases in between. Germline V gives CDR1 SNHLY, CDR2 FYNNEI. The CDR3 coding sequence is TGTGCCAGCAGTGAAGCGGGGCAGGCAGGCTACGAGCAGTACTTC. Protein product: CASSEAGQAGYEQYF.

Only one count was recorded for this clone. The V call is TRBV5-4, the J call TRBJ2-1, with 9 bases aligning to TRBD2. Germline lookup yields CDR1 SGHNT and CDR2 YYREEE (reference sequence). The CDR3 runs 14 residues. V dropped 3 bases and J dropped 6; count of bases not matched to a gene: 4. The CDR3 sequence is CASSSGLASNEQFF. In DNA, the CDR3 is TGTGCCAGCAGCTCGGGACTAGCTTCCAATGAGCAGTTCTTC.

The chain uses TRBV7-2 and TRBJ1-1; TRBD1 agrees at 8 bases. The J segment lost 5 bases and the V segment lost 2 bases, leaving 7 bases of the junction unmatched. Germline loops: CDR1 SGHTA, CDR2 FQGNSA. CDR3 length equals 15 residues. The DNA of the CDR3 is TGTGCCAGCAGCTTACCTGCAGGGGGCGGGACTGAAGCTTTCTTT. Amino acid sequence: CASSLPAGGGTEAFF.

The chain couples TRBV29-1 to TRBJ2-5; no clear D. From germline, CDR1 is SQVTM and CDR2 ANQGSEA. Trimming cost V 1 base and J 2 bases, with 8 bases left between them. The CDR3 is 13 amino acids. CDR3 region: CSVEGRSQETQYF. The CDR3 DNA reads TGCAGCGTTGAAGGGCGCAGTCAAGAGACCCAGTACTTC.

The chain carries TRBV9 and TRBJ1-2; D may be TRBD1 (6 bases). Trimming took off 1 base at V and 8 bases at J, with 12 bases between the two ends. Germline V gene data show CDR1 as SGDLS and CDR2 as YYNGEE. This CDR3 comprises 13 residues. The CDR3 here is CASSVPGGGGYTF. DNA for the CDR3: TGTGCCAGCAGCGTACCCGGGGGCGGAGGCTACACCTTC. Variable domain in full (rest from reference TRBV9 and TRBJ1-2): DSGVTQTPKHLITATGQRVTLRCSPRSGDLSVYWYQQSLDQGLQFLIQYYNGEERAKGNILERFSAQQFPDLHSELNLSSLELGDSALYFCASSVPGGGGYTFGSGTRLTVV.

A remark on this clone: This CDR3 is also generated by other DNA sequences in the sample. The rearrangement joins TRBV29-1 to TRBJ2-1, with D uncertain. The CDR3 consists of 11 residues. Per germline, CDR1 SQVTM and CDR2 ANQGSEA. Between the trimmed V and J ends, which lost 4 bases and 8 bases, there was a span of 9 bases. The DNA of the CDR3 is TGCAGCGTTGCCGGACCGGATGAGCAGTTCTTC. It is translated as CSVAGPDEQFF.

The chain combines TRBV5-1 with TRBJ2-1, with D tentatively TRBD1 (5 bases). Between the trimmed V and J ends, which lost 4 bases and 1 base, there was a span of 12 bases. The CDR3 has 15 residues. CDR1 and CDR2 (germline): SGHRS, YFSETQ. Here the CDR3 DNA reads TGCGCCAGCAGCCCTCAGGGTATATCCTACAATGAGCAGTTCTTC. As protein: CASSPQGISYNEQFF.